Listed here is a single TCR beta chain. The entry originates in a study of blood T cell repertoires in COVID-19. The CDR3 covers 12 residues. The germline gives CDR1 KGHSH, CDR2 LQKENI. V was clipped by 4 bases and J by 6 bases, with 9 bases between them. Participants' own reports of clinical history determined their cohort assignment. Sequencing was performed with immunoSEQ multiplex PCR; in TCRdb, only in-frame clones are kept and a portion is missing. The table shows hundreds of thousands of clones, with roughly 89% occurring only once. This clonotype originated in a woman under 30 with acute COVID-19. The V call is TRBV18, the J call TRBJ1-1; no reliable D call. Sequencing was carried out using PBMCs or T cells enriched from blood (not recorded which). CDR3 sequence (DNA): TGTGCCAGCTCACTTGGCGGCGCTGAAGCTTTCTTT. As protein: CASSLGGAEAFF. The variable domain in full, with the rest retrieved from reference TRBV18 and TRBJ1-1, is NAGVMQNPRHLVRRRGQEARLRCSPMKGHSHVYWYRQLPEEGLKFMVYLQKENIIDESGMPKERFSAEFPKEGPSILRIQQVVRGDSAAYFCASSLGGAEAFFGQGTRLTVV.